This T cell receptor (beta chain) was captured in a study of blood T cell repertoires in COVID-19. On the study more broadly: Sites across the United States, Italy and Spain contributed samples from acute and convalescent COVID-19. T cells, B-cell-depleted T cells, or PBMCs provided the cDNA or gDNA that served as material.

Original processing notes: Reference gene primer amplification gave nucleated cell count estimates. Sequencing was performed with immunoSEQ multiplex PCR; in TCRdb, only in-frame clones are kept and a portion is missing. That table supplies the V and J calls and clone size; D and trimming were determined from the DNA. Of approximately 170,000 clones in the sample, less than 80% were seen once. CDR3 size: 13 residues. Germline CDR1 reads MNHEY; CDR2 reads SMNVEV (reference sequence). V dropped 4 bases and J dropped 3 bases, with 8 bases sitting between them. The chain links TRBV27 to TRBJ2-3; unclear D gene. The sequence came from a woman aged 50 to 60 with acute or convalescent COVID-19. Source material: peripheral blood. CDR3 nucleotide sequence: TGTGCCAGCAGTTCCTACGGGACAGATACGCAGTATTTT. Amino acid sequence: CASSSYGTDTQYF.